This T cell receptor beta chain comes out of a study of T cell repertoires in cytomegalovirus infection. CDR1 is SQVTM and CDR2 is ANQGSEA in the germline V gene. The CDR3 spans 15 residues. V lost 5 bases, J lost 4 bases, and 11 bases stayed unmatched. TCRdb reprocessed the reads via MiXCR and lists one record per CDR3 protein. The sample carries 290,000 or so distinct CDR3 sequences, about 23% recorded once. This chain joins TRBV29-1 and TRBJ2-3; TRBD1 matches at 8 bases. The sequence was obtained from a human donor in good health (CMV status not recorded). Some clones in this sample may be carry-over from other donors' samples. Sequencing was performed on PBMCs. The chain's CDR3 is CSVLFEDRASDTQYF. Written as DNA, the CDR3 is TGCAGCGTTCTATTCGAGGACAGGGCCTCAGATACGCAGTATTTT.